The clone carrying this T cell receptor beta chain was picked up a small number of times. This CDR3 comprises 16 residues. CDR1 SGHNT and CDR2 YYREEE come from the germline V gene (reference sequence). J gave up 5 bases and V 0 bases, and 9 bases lay outside the gene matches. As handled by the study authors: From reference gene primer amplification, estimates of nucleated cell counts were derived. Sequencing was performed with immunoSEQ multiplex PCR; in TCRdb, only in-frame clones are kept and a portion is missing. V and J calls and clone size are copied from that table; D and trimming were computed from the DNA. The profile shows over 300,000 clones, nearly 90% of them singletons. This entry is derived from a study of blood T cell repertoires in COVID-19. Background on the study: Donors in the United States, Italy and Spain gave samples during acute or convalescent COVID-19. T cells, B-cell-depleted T cells, or PBMCs supplied cDNA or gDNA.

Material for sequencing was peripheral blood. The chain links TRBV5-4 to TRBJ2-3; 7 bases are a match to TRBD2. This clonotype was obtained from a man younger than 35 with active or convalescent COVID-19. The DNA for the CDR3 is TGTGCCAGCAGCTTGGAGGGAGGCGGGAGTGGAGATACGCAGTATTTT. Translated: CASSLEGGGSGDTQYF. The variable domain in full, completed from reference TRBV5-4 and TRBJ2-3, reads ETGVTQSPTHLIKTRGQQVTLRCSSQSGHNTVSWYQQALGQGPQFIFQYYREEENGRGNFPPRFSGLQFPNYSSELNVNALELDDSALYLCASSLEGGGSGDTQYFGPGTRLTVL.